These 18 T cell receptor beta chains were all obtained from the same sample, sequenced in a study of shared clonotypes between healthy human individuals. Profiled with immunoSEQ multiplex PCR; TCRdb holds only in-frame clones, not every one. The sample includes a few million clones, roughly nine tenths of them seen just once. The sequencing input was naive CD4+ T cells sorted from blood. Noted subset: CD45RA+ positively selected. The receptors originated from a man in his late teens or twenties in good health.

This chain uses TRBV2 with TRBJ2-7; 13 bases match TRBD2. V shed 1 base and J 3 bases; nucleotides not matched to a gene: 18. This CDR3 region has 21 residues. CDR1 and CDR2 (germline): SNHLY, FYNNEI. The CDR3 protein is CASSEEHNKGLAGSRFYEQYF. The CDR3 nucleotides read TGTGCCAGCAGTGAAGAACACAACAAGGGACTAGCGGGGTCGCGGTTCTACGAGCAGTACTTC.

Regarding this clone: Other DNA sequences in the sample encode the same CDR3. This chain joins TRBV11-2 and TRBJ2-7; D may match TRBD1 or TRBD2 (6 bases each). Trimming stripped 1 base from V and 0 bases from J, with 10 bases between. The CDR3 length is 15 residues. The germline V gene encodes CDR1 SGHAT and CDR2 FQNNGV. CDR3 protein: CASSLGGASSYEQYF. DNA of the CDR3: TGTGCCAGCAGCTTAGGGGGGGCTAGCTCCTACGAGCAGTACTTC.

This rearrangement joins TRBV28 to TRBJ1-5; D is possibly TRBD1 (6 bases). Germline-derived CDR1 and CDR2 are MDHEN and SYDVKM. The CDR3 runs 13 residues. The CDR3 protein is CAVGGRGNQPQHF. CDR3 DNA sequence: TGTGCTGTCGGGGGCCGGGGCAATCAGCCCCAGCATTTT.

The chain uses TRBV11-3 and TRBJ2-1; a possible D gene is TRBD2 (6 bases). V shed 5 bases and J shed 9 bases, with 20 bases lying between them. This CDR3 has 15 residues. Per the germline V gene, CDR1 is SGHNT and CDR2 is YENEEA. CDR3 region: CASSRRGGAIGEQFF. CDR3 in DNA: TGTGCCAGCAGCCGCCGAGGAGGGGCCATAGGTGAGCAGTTCTTC.

This clone was counted once. The chain carries TRBV5-1 and TRBJ2-5, with 10 nucleotides matching TRBD1. This CDR3 is 15 amino acids long. J gave up 5 bases and V 4 bases, and 8 bases lay outside the gene matches. The V gene's germline CDR1 is SGHRS and CDR2 YFSETQ. CDR3 sequence reads: CASSIGGQGMETQYF. For the CDR3, the DNA is TGCGCCAGCAGCATTGGGGGACAGGGGATGGAGACCCAGTACTTC.

The rearrangement joins TRBV7-8 to TRBJ2-2; unclear D gene. Trimming removed 1 base from V and 8 bases from J, with 8 bases in between. Germline V gene lookup returns CDR1 SGHVS and CDR2 FQNEAQ. There are 13 residues in the CDR3. CDR3 region: CASSLVSVGELFF. The CDR3 DNA is TGTGCCAGCAGCTTAGTATCCGTGGGGGAGCTGTTTTTT.

This chain links TRBV28 with TRBJ2-7; the D is unclear. V lost 7 bases to trimming and J lost 2 bases, with 9 bases between them. Germline V gene data show CDR1 as MDHEN and CDR2 as SYDVKM. The CDR3 runs 12 residues. As DNA, the CDR3 is TGTGCCAGCACCTCCTATACCTACGAGCAGTACTTC. It translates to CASTSYTYEQYF.

The J gene is TRBJ1-5, the V gene TRBV7-9; D not certain. The CDR3 length is 15 residues. V was shortened by 1 base and J by 1 base, with 8 bases between the two germline ends. Germline V gene lookup returns CDR1 SEHNR and CDR2 FQNEAQ (reference sequence). The CDR3 region is CASSLGEASNQPQHF. In DNA form, the CDR3 reads TGTGCCAGCAGCTTAGGGGAAGCGAGCAATCAGCCCCAGCATTTT. Full variable domain (remainder filled in from reference TRBV7-9 and TRBJ1-5): DTGVSQNPRHKITKRGQNVTFRCDPISEHNRLYWYRQTLGQGPEFLTYFQNEAQLEKSRLLSDRFSAERPKGSFSTLEIQRTEQGDSAMYLCASSLGEASNQPQHFGDGTRLSIL.

This chain joins TRBV5-4 and TRBJ2-5, with 11 positions matching TRBD1. CDR3 length: 15 amino acids. V trimming: 4 bases; J trimming: 5 bases; junction bases outside the gene matches: 7. The V gene's germline CDR1 is SGHNT and CDR2 YYREEE (reference sequence). CDR3 DNA sequence: TGTGCCAGCAGCCCAGGACAGGGGGCGAGGGAGACCCAGTACTTC. It yields the protein CASSPGQGARETQYF.

The rearrangement links TRBV6-5 to TRBJ2-4, with D unresolved. Trimming shortened V by 4 bases and J by 6 bases, and 13 bases separated the two germline ends. This CDR3 has 14 residues. Germline values: CDR1 MNHEY, CDR2 SVGAGI. The CDR3 region has the DNA TGTGCCAGCAGTTCCCCGAGGACGAGAAACATTCAGTACTTC. Protein sequence: CASSSPRTRNIQYF.

The V call is TRBV6-1, the J call TRBJ2-2; D is undetermined. Germline assignment: CDR1 MNHNS and CDR2 SASEGT. The CDR3 spans 14 residues. The ends were cut back, 6 bases at V and 0 bases at J, with 8 bases in the middle. The CDR3 DNA reads TGTGCCAGCAGCCCATCTCCGAACACCGGGGAGCTGTTTTTT. Protein sequence: CASSPSPNTGELFF.

As to this clone: Other DNA variants within this sample encode the same CDR3. The chain employs TRBV5-1 and TRBJ2-5; 8 nucleotides align to TRBD1. The CDR3 totals 15 residues. V shed 3 bases, J shed 2 bases, and the junction held 6 bases outside the gene matches. Germline assignment: CDR1 SGHRS and CDR2 YFSETQ. The CDR3 DNA reads as TGCGCCAGCAGCTGGGGCAGGGGGCCGCAAGAGACCCAGTACTTC. Encoded protein: CASSWGRGPQETQYF.

As concerns this clone: Other DNA sequences in the sample encode the same CDR3. The V call is TRBV5-1, the J call TRBJ2-2; either TRBD1 or TRBD2 may fit D (6 bases each). The CDR3 runs 16 residues. The germline CDR1 and CDR2 sequences are SGHRS and YFSETQ. Trimming pared 0 bases from V and 0 bases from J, leaving 9 bases between. The CDR3 nucleotides are TGCGCCAGCAGCTTGGCCGGGGGCGCGAACACCGGGGAGCTGTTTTTT. Its protein product is CASSLAGGANTGELFF.

The rearrangement links TRBV28 to TRBJ2-7, with D perhaps matching TRBD1 or TRBD2 (5 bases each). V was cut by 5 bases and J by 0 bases, with 14 bases left in between. The CDR3 contains 15 residues. Germline assignment: CDR1 MDHEN and CDR2 SYDVKM. The CDR3 protein is CASSNLGESSYEQYF. DNA for the CDR3: TGTGCCAGCAGTAACTTGGGGGAGAGCTCCTACGAGCAGTACTTC.

The chain uses TRBV7-2 and TRBJ1-6; possible D gene TRBD1, 5 bases. The germline V gene encodes CDR1 SGHTA and CDR2 FQGNSA. The CDR3 loop spans 16 amino acids. V was pared by 5 bases and J by 9 bases, with 20 bases between. The CDR3 reads CASSPSGGGLGSPLHF. CDR3 DNA: TGTGCCAGCAGCCCTAGCGGGGGAGGGCTAGGTTCACCCCTCCACTTT.

Regarding this clone: Other DNA sequences in the sample encode the same CDR3. This rearrangement joins TRBV7-6 to TRBJ2-7, with TRBD2 identical over 11 bases. The CDR3 covers 15 residues. In germline, CDR1 is SGHVS, CDR2 FNYEAQ. J gave up 4 bases and V 5 bases, and 7 bases lay outside the gene matches. CDR3 sequence: CASSPGTSGPYEQYF. CDR3 sequence (DNA): TGTGCCAGCAGCCCAGGGACTAGCGGCCCTTACGAGCAGTACTTC.

The chain has TRBV5-6 and TRBJ1-5; perhaps TRBD1 as D (5 bases). V dropped 3 bases and J dropped 9 bases, with 10 bases sitting between them. The CDR3 is 12 amino acids. Looked up from germline, CDR1 is SGHDT and CDR2 is YYEEEE. The CDR3 coding sequence is TGTGCCAGCAGCTCCGGCGGGGGGCCCCAGCATTTT. It specifies CASSSGGGPQHF.

The table lists this clone with a few counts. The chain employs TRBV28 and TRBJ2-7, with 7 bases identical to TRBD1. The ends lost 5 bases at V and 3 bases at J; junction bases unmatched: 7. CDR3 size: 14 residues. Germline V gene sequence: CDR1 MDHEN, CDR2 SYDVKM. Here the CDR3 DNA reads TGTGCCAGCAGTCCCCCTGGACAGGTCTACGAGCAGTACTTC. It codes for CASSPPGQVYEQYF.